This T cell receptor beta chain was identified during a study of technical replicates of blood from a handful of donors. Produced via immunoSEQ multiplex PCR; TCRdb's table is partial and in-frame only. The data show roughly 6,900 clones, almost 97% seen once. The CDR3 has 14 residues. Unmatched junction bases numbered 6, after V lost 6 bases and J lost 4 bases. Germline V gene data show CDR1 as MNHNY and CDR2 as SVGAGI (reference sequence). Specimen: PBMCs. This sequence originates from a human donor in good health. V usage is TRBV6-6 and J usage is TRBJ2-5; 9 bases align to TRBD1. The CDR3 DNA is TGTGCCAGCAGCCCGGGACAGGGAGGAGAGACCCAGTACTTC. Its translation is CASSPGQGGETQYF.